This is a list of T cell receptor beta chains from one sample in a study of blood T cell repertoires in COVID-19. Data came from immunoSEQ multiplex PCR; TCRdb stores just in-frame clones and leaves some out. The sample holds 200,000 to 250,000 clones, about 88% seen once. Sequencing was carried out using peripheral blood. Receptors were obtained from a woman between 35 and 50 years old who had recovered from COVID-19. The conserved cysteine and the conserved F or W are not part of the CDR3 here.

V gene	J gene	CDR3 protein
TRBV30	TRBJ1-6	AWSERVPYNSPLH
TRBV19	TRBJ1-1	ASITDSTEAF
TRBV27	TRBJ1-1	ASSFLGQGAEAF
TRBV25-1	TRBJ2-5	ASTGQGTETQY
TRBV14	TRBJ2-1	ASSHLSGPYNEQF
TRBV11-2	TRBJ2-3	ASSLDLLAGRVKSQY
TRBV27	TRBJ2-2	ASSPRLAENTGELF
TRBV18	TRBJ1-4	ASSPQGQPNEKLF
TRBV5-1	TRBJ2-3	ASSLEGAGDTQY
TRBV4-1	TRBJ1-4	ASSPRAGANEKLF
TRBV4-1	TRBJ2-7	ASSQAGWGQRPYEQY
TRBV7-2	TRBJ2-3	ASSRGTSGGTDTQY
TRBV19	TRBJ1-3	ASIPTGASGNTIY
TRBV19	TRBJ1-5	ASSGQLNQPQH
TRBV19	TRBJ1-6	ASSITGGQGGISSPLH
TRBV7-3	TRBJ2-1	ASSLTGTGSLDEQF
TRBV4-1	TRBJ1-5	ASSQDRRVSQDEDHQPQH
TRBV7-3	TRBJ2-3	ASSFGVTDTQY
TRBV27	TRBJ2-2	ASREWTANTGELF
TRBV7-2	TRBJ2-1	ASSTGTGDNEQF
TRBV19	TRBJ2-3	ASRGDRGTQY
TRBV18	TRBJ1-1	ASSRGPNTEAF
TRBV2	TRBJ2-1	ASSDRQGLGNEQF
TRBV5-8	TRBJ2-1	ASSSGTSGVNEQF
TRBV27	TRBJ2-2	ASSFERAKLAGGPNTGELF
TRBV9	TRBJ2-3	ASSGLAGGADTQY
TRBV28	TRBJ2-7	ASRVSGRVGEQY
TRBV9	TRBJ2-7	ASSPRPGGAESSYEQY
TRBV2	TRBJ2-7	ASREAGRAYEQY
TRBV6-6	TRBJ2-3	ASGGGDTQY
TRBV21-1	TRBJ2-3	ASSTPTGLGYTDTQY
TRBV28	TRBJ1-2	ASSLPWSGYT
TRBV7-9	TRBJ1-5	ASSSQGGQPQH
TRBV5-4	TRBJ2-4	ASSLWAGRGVDIQY
TRBV4-1	TRBJ1-6	ASSQEGRVLNNSPLH
TRBV18	TRBJ1-3	ASSPGGASGNTIY
TRBV19	TRBJ1-6	ASRIGQGASPLH
TRBV3-1/TRBV3-2	TRBJ2-7	ASSLQGSYEQY
TRBV9	TRBJ1-6	ASSAGPDSYNSPLH
TRBV11-3	TRBJ2-3	ASSLRTSGSGTGGDTQY
TRBV28	TRBJ1-3	ASRRRGGPSGNTIY
TRBV24-1	TRBJ2-5	ATSRPGTGQETQY
TRBV10-3	TRBJ2-7	AISELAGQY
TRBV10-3	TRBJ2-1	AISTGQGHDEQF
TRBV28	TRBJ2-1	ASSLLPRDRINEQF
TRBV30	TRBJ1-1	AWGEGDTEAF
TRBV25-1	TRBJ2-3	ASSGKLAWRGNWNTQY
TRBV19	TRBJ2-6	ASSIGQAGSGANVLT
TRBV19	TRBJ1-2	ASSMRRQGAYGYT
TRBV5-1	TRBJ2-5	ASSPKGAAETQY
TRBV19	TRBJ1-2	ASSGTGDSYGYT
TRBV7-2	TRBJ1-5	ASSLTGGAYQPQH
TRBV7-3	TRBJ2-1	ASSPRLAGVRPDEQF